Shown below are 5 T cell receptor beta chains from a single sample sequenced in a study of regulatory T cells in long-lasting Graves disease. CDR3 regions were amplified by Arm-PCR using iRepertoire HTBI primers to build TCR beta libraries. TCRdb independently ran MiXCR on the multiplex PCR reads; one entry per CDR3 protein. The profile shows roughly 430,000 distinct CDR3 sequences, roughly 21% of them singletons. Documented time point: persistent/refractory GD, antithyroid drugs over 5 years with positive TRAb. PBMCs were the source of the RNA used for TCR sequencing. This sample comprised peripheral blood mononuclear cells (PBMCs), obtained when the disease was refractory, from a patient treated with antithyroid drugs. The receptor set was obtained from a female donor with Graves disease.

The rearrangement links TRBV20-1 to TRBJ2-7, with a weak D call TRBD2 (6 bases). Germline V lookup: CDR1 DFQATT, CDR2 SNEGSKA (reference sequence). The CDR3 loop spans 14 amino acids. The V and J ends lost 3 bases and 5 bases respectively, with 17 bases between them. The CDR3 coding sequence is TGCAGTGCTAGTGCCCCGGGGACTGGGAACGAGCAGTACTTC. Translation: CSASAPGTGNEQYF.

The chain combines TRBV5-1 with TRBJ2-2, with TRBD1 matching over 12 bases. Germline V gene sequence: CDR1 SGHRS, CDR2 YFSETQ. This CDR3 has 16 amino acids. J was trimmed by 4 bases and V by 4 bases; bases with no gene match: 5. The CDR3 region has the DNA TGCGCCAGCAGCGCGGGACAGGGGGCAGGCACCGGGGAGCTGTTTTTT. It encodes CASSAGQGAGTGELFF.

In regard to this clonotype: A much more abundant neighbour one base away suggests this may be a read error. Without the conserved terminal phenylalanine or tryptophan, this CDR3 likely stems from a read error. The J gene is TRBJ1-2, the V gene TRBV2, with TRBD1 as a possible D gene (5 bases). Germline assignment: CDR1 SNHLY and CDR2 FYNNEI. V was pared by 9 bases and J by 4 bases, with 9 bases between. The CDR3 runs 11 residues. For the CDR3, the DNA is TGTGCCAGTGGGACGGTCTATGGCTACACCGTC. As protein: CASGTVYGYTV.

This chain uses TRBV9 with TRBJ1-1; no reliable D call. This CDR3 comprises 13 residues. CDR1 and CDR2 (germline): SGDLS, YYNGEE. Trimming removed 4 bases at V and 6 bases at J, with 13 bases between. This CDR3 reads CASSPPEAPEAFF. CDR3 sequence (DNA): TGTGCCAGCAGCCCCCCGGAGGCCCCTGAAGCTTTCTTT.

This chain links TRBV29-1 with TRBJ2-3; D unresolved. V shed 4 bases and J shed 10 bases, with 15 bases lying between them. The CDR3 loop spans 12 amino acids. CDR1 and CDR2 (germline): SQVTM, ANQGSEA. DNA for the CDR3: TGCAGCGTTGGGGGATACACTTCCCCGCAGTATTTT. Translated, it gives CSVGGYTSPQYF.